This T cell receptor beta chain originates from a study of blood T cell repertoires in COVID-19. Study-level background: The samples span acute and convalescent COVID-19 from the United States, Italy and Spain. Nucleic acid was either cDNA or gDNA, and it came from T cells, B-cell-depleted T cells, or PBMCs.

How the authors handled the data: Using reference gene primer amplification, nucleated cell counts were estimated. Libraries were prepared by immunoSEQ multiplex PCR; TCRdb keeps only in-frame clonotypes and omits some of them. That table gives V, J and clone size, and the DNA gave D and trimming. The top ten clones hold about 1.7% of a sample with some 91,000 clones, around nine tenths of them seen once. The ends were cut back, 0 bases at V and 2 bases at J, with 13 bases in the middle. Germline-derived CDR1 and CDR2 are LNHDA and SQIVND (reference sequence). The CDR3 runs 16 residues. The sample taken for sequencing was peripheral blood. The clonotype comes from a man aged 60-69 years with acute or convalescent COVID-19. The V call is TRBV19, the J call TRBJ1-2; TRBD1 is a possible D gene (6 bases). In nucleotides, the CDR3 is TGTGCCAGTAGTATAGATGGACAGAGCCCAAACTATGGCTACACCTTC. It translates to CASSIDGQSPNYGYTF.